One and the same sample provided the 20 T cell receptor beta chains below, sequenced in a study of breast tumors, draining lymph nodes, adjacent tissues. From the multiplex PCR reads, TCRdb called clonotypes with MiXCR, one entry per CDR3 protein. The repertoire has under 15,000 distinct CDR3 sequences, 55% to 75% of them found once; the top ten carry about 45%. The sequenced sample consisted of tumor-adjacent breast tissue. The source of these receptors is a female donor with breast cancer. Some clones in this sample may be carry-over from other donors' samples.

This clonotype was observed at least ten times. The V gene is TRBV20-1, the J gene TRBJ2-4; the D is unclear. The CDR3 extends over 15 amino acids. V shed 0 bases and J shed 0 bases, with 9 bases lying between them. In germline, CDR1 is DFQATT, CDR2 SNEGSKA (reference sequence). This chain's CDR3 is CSARDRQLAKNIQYF. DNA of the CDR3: TGCAGTGCTAGAGATAGGCAGTTAGCCAAAAACATTCAGTACTTC.

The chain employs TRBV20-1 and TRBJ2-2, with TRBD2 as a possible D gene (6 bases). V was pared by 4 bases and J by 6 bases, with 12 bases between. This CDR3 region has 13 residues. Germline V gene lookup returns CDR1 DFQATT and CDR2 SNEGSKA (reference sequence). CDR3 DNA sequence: TGCAGTGCTAATCGAGGGGAGGCCGGGGAGCTGTTTTTT. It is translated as CSANRGEAGELFF.

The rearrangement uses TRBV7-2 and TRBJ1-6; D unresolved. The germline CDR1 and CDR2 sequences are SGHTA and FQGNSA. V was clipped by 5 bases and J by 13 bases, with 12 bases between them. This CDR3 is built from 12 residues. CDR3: CASSRRLHPLHF. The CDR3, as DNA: TGTGCCAGCAGCCGCCGCCTCCACCCCCTCCACTTT. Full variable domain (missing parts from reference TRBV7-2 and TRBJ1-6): GAGVSQSPSNKVTEKGKDVELRCDPISGHTALYWYRQSLGQGLEFLIYFQGNSAPDKSGLPSDRFSAERTGGSVSTLTIQRTQQEDSAVYLCASSRRLHPLHFGNGTRLTVT.

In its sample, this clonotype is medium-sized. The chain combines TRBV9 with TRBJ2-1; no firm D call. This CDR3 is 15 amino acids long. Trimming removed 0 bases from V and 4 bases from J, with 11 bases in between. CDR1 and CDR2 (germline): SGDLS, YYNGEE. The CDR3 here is CASSVVVGSYNEQFF. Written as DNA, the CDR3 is TGTGCCAGCAGCGTAGTCGTAGGGTCGTACAATGAGCAGTTCTTC. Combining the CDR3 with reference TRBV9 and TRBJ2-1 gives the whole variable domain DSGVTQTPKHLITATGQRVTLRCSPRSGDLSVYWYQQSLDQGLQFLIQYYNGEERAKGNILERFSAQQFPDLHSELNLSSLELGDSALYFCASSVVVGSYNEQFFGPGTRLTVL.

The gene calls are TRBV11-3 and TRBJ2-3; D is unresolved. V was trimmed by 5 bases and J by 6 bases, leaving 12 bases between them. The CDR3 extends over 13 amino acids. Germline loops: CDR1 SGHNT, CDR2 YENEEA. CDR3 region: CASSPGAVDTQYF. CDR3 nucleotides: TGTGCCAGCAGCCCCGGCGCGGTGGATACGCAGTATTTT.

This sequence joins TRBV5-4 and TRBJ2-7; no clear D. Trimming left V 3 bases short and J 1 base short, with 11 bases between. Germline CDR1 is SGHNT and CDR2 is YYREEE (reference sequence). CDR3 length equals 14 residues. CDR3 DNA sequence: TGTGCCAGCAGCTCTGGTGGGGTTTCCTACGAGCAGTACTTC. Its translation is CASSSGGVSYEQYF.

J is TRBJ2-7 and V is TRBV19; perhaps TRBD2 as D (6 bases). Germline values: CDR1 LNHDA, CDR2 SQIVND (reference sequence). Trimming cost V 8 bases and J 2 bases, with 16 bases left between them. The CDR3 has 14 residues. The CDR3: CASPRAGWAYEQYF. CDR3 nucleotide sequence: TGTGCCAGTCCCAGGGCGGGATGGGCCTACGAGCAGTACTTC.

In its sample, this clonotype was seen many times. The CDR3 DNA sequence: TGTGCCAGCAGCCAACAACGCTCTGGAAACACCATATATTTT. Protein: CASSQQRSGNTIYF. V gene TRBV14 combines with J gene TRBJ1-3; no firm D call. Germline CDR1 SGHDN, CDR2 FVKESK. The CDR3 covers 14 residues. The V end lost 2 bases, the J end lost 0 bases, and 5 bases lay between the germline ends.

CDR3 sequence reads: CASSQQGAAPYEQYF. The CDR3 coding sequence is TGCGCCAGCAGCCAGCAGGGGGCTGCTCCCTACGAGCAGTACTTC. V and J are TRBV4-1 and TRBJ2-7; 8 bases align to TRBD1. The CDR3 is made up of 15 amino acids. J lost 2 bases, V lost 3 bases, and 6 bases had no gene match. Germline V gene sequence: CDR1 MGHRA, CDR2 YSYEKL.

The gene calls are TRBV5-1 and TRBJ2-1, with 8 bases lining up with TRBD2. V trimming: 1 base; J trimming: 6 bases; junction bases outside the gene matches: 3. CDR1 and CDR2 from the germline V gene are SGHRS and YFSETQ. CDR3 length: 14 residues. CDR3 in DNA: TGCGCCAGCAGCTTGTCTAGCGGGCGCAATGAGCAGTTCTTC. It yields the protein CASSLSSGRNEQFF.

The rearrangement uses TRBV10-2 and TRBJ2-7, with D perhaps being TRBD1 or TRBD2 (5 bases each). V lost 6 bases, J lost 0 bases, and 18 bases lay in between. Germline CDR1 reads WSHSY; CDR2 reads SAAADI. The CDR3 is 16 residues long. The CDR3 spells CASSPWGSADSYEQYF. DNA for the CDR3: TGCGCCAGCAGCCCCTGGGGGTCTGCGGACTCCTACGAGCAGTACTTC.

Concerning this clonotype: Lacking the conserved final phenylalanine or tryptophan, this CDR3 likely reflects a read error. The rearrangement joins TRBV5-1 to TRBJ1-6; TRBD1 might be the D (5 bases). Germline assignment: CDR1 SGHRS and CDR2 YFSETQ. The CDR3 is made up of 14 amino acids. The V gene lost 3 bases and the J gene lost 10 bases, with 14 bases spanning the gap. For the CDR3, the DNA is TGCGCCAGCAGCTCGACACTGGGGGAATCACCCCTCCACCTT. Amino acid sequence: CASSSTLGESPLHL.

DNA for the CDR3: TGTGCCAGCGGCGACCGGGACAGGGGGCGAAACGAGCAGTACTTC. Protein product: CASGDRDRGRNEQYF. The chain combines TRBV12-3 or TRBV12-4 with TRBJ2-7; 12 nucleotides match TRBD1. CDR3 length: 15 residues. With 8 bases clipped from V and 5 bases from J, the junction kept 10 bases outside the gene matches.

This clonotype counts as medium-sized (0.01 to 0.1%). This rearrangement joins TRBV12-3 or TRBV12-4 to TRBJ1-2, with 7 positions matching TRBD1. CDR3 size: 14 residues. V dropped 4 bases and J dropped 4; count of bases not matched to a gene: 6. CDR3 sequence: CASSSAGTVYGYTF. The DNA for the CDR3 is TGTGCCAGCAGTTCCGCCGGGACAGTCTATGGCTACACCTTC.

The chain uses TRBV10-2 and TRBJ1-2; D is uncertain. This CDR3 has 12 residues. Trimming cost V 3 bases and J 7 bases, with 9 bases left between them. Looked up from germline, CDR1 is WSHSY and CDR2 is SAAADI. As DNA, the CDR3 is TGCGCCAGCAGTGACCAAGGGCTTGGCTACACCTTC. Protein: CASSDQGLGYTF.

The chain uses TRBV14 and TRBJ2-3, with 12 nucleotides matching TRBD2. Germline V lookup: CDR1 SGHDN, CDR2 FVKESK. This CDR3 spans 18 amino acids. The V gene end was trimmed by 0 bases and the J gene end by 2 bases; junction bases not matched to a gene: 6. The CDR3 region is CASSQDRLAGGFTDTQYF. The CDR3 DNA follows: TGTGCCAGCAGCCAAGACCGCCTAGCGGGAGGGTTCACAGATACGCAGTATTTT. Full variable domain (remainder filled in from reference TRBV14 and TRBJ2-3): EAGVTQFPSHSVIEKGQTVTLRCDPISGHDNLYWYRRVMGKEIKFLLHFVKESKQDESGMPNNRFLAERTGGTYSTLKVQPAELEDSGVYFCASSQDRLAGGFTDTQYFGPGTRLTVL.

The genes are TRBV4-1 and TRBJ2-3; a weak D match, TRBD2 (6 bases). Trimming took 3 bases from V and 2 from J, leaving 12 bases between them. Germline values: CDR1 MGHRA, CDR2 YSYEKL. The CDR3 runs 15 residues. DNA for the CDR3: TGCGCCAGCAGCCAGGTTGGCGGGAACACAGATACGCAGTATTTT. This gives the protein CASSQVGGNTDTQYF.

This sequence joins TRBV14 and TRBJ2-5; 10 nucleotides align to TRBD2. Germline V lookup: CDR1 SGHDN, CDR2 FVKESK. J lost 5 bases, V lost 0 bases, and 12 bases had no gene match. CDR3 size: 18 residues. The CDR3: CASSQEPGGSGRSETQYF. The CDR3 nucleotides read TGTGCCAGCAGCCAAGAACCCGGAGGTAGCGGGAGGTCGGAGACCCAGTACTTC.

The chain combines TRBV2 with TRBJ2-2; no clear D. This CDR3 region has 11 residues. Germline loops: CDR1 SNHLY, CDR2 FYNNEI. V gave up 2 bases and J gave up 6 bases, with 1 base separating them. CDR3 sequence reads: CASSEPGELFF. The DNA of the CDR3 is TGTGCCAGCAGTGAACCCGGGGAGCTGTTTTTT. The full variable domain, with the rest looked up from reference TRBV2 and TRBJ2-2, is EPEVTQTPSHQVTQMGQEVILRCVPISNHLYFYWYRQILGQKVEFLVSFYNNEISEKSEIFDDQFSVERPDGSNFTLKIRSTKLEDSAMYFCASSEPGELFFGEGSRLTVL.

CDR3 in amino acids: CASSPVTGGVGNEQFF. CDR3 bases: TGTGCCAGCAGCCCTGTCACTGGGGGAGTCGGAAATGAGCAGTTCTTC. The chain is built from TRBV7-6 and TRBJ2-1; D may be TRBD1 or TRBD2 (5 bases each). The CDR3 is 16 amino acids. Germline CDR1 SGHVS, CDR2 FNYEAQ. With 5 bases removed from V and 7 bases from J, the gap between germline ends came to 21 bases.